The 25 T cell receptor beta chains presented below share a single source sample, sequenced in a study of neoadjuvant nivolumab and ipilimumab in lung cancer. The table came from immunoSEQ multiplex PCR; TCRdb's copy has only in-frame clones and leaves some out. The data contain several thousand clones, around 82% of them singletons. Sequenced material: tumor tissue, taken after neoadjuvant nivolumab, alone or with ipilimumab, at or shortly before surgery. Receptors originate from an adult with non-small cell lung cancer.

The gene calls are TRBV18 and TRBJ1-2; tentative D call: TRBD1 (5 bases). The germline V and J ends were trimmed by 3 bases and 2 bases, with 16 bases remaining between them. Germline assignment: CDR1 KGHSH and CDR2 LQKENI. The CDR3 loop spans 16 amino acids. CDR3 residues: CASSPGGDLANYGYTF. CDR3 nucleotide sequence: TGTGCCAGCTCACCCGGAGGGGATTTGGCCAACTATGGCTACACCTTC.

The V gene is TRBV2, the J gene TRBJ1-4; weak D call: TRBD1 (5 bases). This CDR3 contains 15 residues. Per germline, CDR1 SNHLY and CDR2 FYNNEI. With 4 bases removed from V and 8 bases from J, the gap between germline ends came to 17 bases. CDR3 DNA: TGTGCCAGCAGTGTTCCCGCTGGGGGAGGGGAAAAACTGTTTTTT. Protein: CASSVPAGGGEKLFF.

The chain joins TRBV5-1 to TRBJ1-1; D ambiguous. Trimming pared 0 bases from V and 0 bases from J, leaving 3 bases between. Per germline, CDR1 SGHRS and CDR2 YFSETQ. The CDR3 is 13 amino acids. CDR3 residues: CASSLALNTEAFF. The CDR3 DNA follows: TGCGCCAGCAGCTTGGCACTGAACACTGAAGCTTTCTTT.

The gene calls are TRBV14 and TRBJ1-2, with TRBD1 matching 8 bases. Trimming cost V 2 bases and J 7 bases; bases outside gene matches: 3. CDR1 is SGHDN, CDR2 FVKESK, per germline. This CDR3 region has 13 residues. The DNA of the CDR3 is TGTGCCAGCAGCCAACAGGGGGCCGGTGGCTACACCTTC. Its translation is CASSQQGAGGYTF.

V is TRBV6-1 and J is TRBJ1-6, with D possibly TRBD1 on 5 matching bases. V lost 0 bases, J lost 14 bases, and 29 bases lay in between. In germline, CDR1 is MNHNS, CDR2 SASEGT. CDR3 size: 19 residues. CDR3 residues: CASSEAGKGTAGSLRALHF. CDR3 DNA sequence: TGTGCCAGCAGTGAAGCCGGCAAGGGGACGGCTGGCTCCCTCCGGGCCCTCCACTTT.

The J gene is TRBJ2-1, the V gene TRBV7-9, with D hard to call. From germline, CDR1 is SEHNR and CDR2 FQNEAQ (reference sequence). V gave up 5 bases and J gave up 4 bases, with 9 bases separating them. There are 13 residues in the CDR3. This chain's CDR3 is CASSPSMYNEQFF. In DNA, the CDR3 is TGTGCCAGCAGCCCTAGTATGTACAATGAGCAGTTCTTC.

In the case of this clone: The sample has other DNA sequences that encode this CDR3 too. The rearrangement joins TRBV5-1 to TRBJ1-1, with a possible D match to TRBD1 (5 bases). Germline V CDR1 and CDR2: SGHRS, YFSETQ. The V end lost 0 bases, the J end lost 3 bases, and 12 bases lay between the germline ends. The CDR3 runs to 15 residues. CDR3 sequence reads: CASSLAGTPDTEAFF. CDR3 coding DNA: TGCGCCAGCAGCTTGGCCGGGACCCCGGACACTGAAGCTTTCTTT.

The chain uses TRBV29-1 and TRBJ2-3; weak D call: TRBD1 (7 bases). Trimming shortened V by 3 bases and J by 3 bases, and 19 bases separated the two germline ends. The CDR3 runs to 16 residues. Germline loops: CDR1 SQVTM, CDR2 ANQGSEA. This CDR3 reads CSVEGGLEQGTDTQYF. The CDR3 DNA reads TGCAGCGTTGAGGGGGGCTTGGAACAGGGGACAGATACGCAGTATTTT.

This clone was recorded only once. The chain employs TRBV5-1 and TRBJ2-5, with 14 bases fitting TRBD2. The V segment lost 4 bases and the J segment 4 bases; nucleotides outside the gene matches: 3. This CDR3 has 15 residues. The V gene's germline CDR1 is SGHRS and CDR2 YFSETQ. CDR3 sequence (DNA): TGCGCCAGCAGCAGAGGGACTAGCGGGGGAGAGACCCAGTACTTC. Translated, it gives CASSRGTSGGETQYF. The complete variable domain, with remaining parts taken from reference TRBV5-1 and TRBJ2-5, reads KAGVTQTPRYLIKTRGQQVTLSCSPISGHRSVSWYQQTPGQGLQFLFEYFSETQRNKGNFPGRFSGRQFSNSRSEMNVSTLELGDSALYLCASSRGTSGGETQYFGPGTRLLVL.

This chain uses TRBV2 with TRBJ2-3; D not resolved. V was clipped by 4 bases and J by 2 bases, with 13 bases between them. Germline V lookup: CDR1 SNHLY, CDR2 FYNNEI. The CDR3 has 15 residues. The CDR3 DNA is TGTGCCAGCAGTGTGGAAACAATTCCCACAGATACGCAGTATTTT. Translating it yields CASSVETIPTDTQYF.

This rearrangement joins TRBV7-9 to TRBJ2-2; D is unclear. Germline CDR1 and CDR2: SEHNR and FQNEAQ (reference sequence). The CDR3 sequence is 10 residues long. V lost 0 bases and J lost 13, with 3 bases in between. CDR3 nucleotide sequence: TGTGCCAGCAGCTTAGCGGCGCTGTTTTTT. Encoded protein: CASSLAALFF.

In its sample, this clone was seen a few times. V usage is TRBV19 and J usage is TRBJ1-2, with D perhaps TRBD1 (5 bases). V was shortened by 0 bases and J by 8 bases, with 16 bases between the two germline ends. The CDR3 has 15 amino acids. Per germline, CDR1 LNHDA and CDR2 SQIVND (reference sequence). CDR3 DNA sequence: TGTGCCAGTAGTATAGAAGTACAGGCGGCAGGGGGCTACACCTTC. Amino acids: CASSIEVQAAGGYTF.

The count of this clone is one. This chain links TRBV7-3 with TRBJ2-2; TRBD1 matches 10 bases. The CDR3 is made up of 18 amino acids. CDR1 and CDR2 (germline): SGHTA, FQGTGA. Unmatched junction bases numbered 5, after V lost 1 base and J lost 0 bases. CDR3: CASSLSGTGAANTGELFF. In DNA, the CDR3 is TGTGCCAGCAGCTTAAGTGGGACAGGGGCCGCGAACACCGGGGAGCTGTTTTTT.

The chain carries TRBV25-1 and TRBJ2-1; TRBD1 matches at 9 bases. The V and J ends lost 5 bases and 2 bases, in that order; junction bases with no gene match: 4. From germline, CDR1 is MGHDK and CDR2 SYGVNS. The CDR3 spans 15 residues. CDR3 region: CASSLRDRAYNEQFF. The CDR3 DNA sequence: TGTGCCAGCAGTCTCCGGGACAGGGCCTACAATGAGCAGTTCTTC. Full variable domain (rest looked up from reference TRBV25-1 and TRBJ2-1): EADIYQTPRYLVIGTGKKITLECSQTMGHDKMYWYQQDPGMELHLIHYSYGVNSTEKGDLSSESTVSRIRTEHFPLTLESARPSHTSQYLCASSLRDRAYNEQFFGPGTRLTVL.

The genes are TRBV18 and TRBJ1-5; D possibly corresponds to TRBD1 (5 bases). Trimming removed 4 bases at V and 2 bases at J, with 9 bases between. Germline CDR1 is KGHSH and CDR2 is LQKENI. This CDR3 is 14 amino acids long. The DNA for the CDR3 is TGTGCCAGCTCACGGGACGGCGGCAATCAGCCCCAGCATTTT. This translates into CASSRDGGNQPQHF.

The chain couples TRBV30 to TRBJ1-1, with D unclear. Trimming pared 2 bases from V and 3 bases from J, leaving 7 bases between. Germline values: CDR1 GTSNPN, CDR2 SVGIG (reference sequence). The CDR3 is 12 residues long. The CDR3 sequence is CAWSLRDTEAFF. The CDR3 coding sequence is TGTGCCTGGAGTTTGAGGGACACTGAAGCTTTCTTT.

The gene calls are TRBV5-5 and TRBJ2-3; D is unclear. The CDR3 consists of 15 residues. The ends were cut back, 1 base at V and 3 bases at J, with 12 bases in the middle. The germline V gene has CDR1 SGHKS and CDR2 YYEKEE (reference sequence). The CDR3 DNA reads as TGTGCCAGCAGCTTGTGGCTAGGTTTAACAGATACGCAGTATTTT. It is translated as CASSLWLGLTDTQYF.

The V call is TRBV9, the J call TRBJ2-5; D not resolved. Per germline, CDR1 SGDLS and CDR2 YYNGEE. There are 13 residues in the CDR3. V lost 0 bases, J lost 5 bases, and 8 bases lay in between. The CDR3 sequence is CASSVARSETQYF. CDR3 nucleotide sequence: TGTGCCAGCAGCGTAGCGCGTAGTGAGACCCAGTACTTC.

This chain joins TRBV2 and TRBJ2-3; maybe TRBD2 (5 bases). This CDR3 has 12 amino acids. Germline-derived CDR1 and CDR2 are SNHLY and FYNNEI. The ends were cut back, 4 bases at V and 5 bases at J, with 7 bases in the middle. The CDR3 bases are TGTGCCAGCAGTGTGAGGGAAGATACGCAGTATTTT. This encodes CASSVREDTQYF.

In this sample, this clone turned up a few times. This chain joins TRBV11-2 and TRBJ2-1, with TRBD2 matching 8 bases. CDR3 length: 16 residues. Germline CDR1 reads SGHAT; CDR2 reads FQNNGV. Trimming took 1 base from V and 5 from J; bases not matched to a gene: 7. The CDR3 here is CASSLGGPSGHNEQFF. For the CDR3, the DNA is TGTGCCAGCAGCTTAGGAGGGCCTAGCGGGCACAATGAGCAGTTCTTC.

This clone was detected a few times. The chain couples TRBV5-6 to TRBJ1-4; D not resolved. V lost 0 bases, J lost 4 bases, and 7 bases lay in between. The CDR3 consists of 14 residues. Germline V gene sequence: CDR1 SGHDT, CDR2 YYEEEE. The chain's CDR3 is CASSLAQHNEKLFF. The DNA for the CDR3 is TGTGCCAGCAGCTTGGCCCAGCATAATGAAAAACTGTTTTTT.

J is TRBJ1-2 and V is TRBV10-2; the match to TRBD1 covers 8 bases. The V gene end was trimmed by 7 bases and the J gene end by 7 bases; junction bases not matched to a gene: 11. Germline V lookup: CDR1 WSHSY, CDR2 SAAADI. The CDR3 runs to 14 residues. CDR3 loop: CASKAGGVVGGYTF. The CDR3, as DNA: TGCGCCAGCAAGGCAGGGGGCGTCGTAGGTGGCTACACCTTC.

The V call is TRBV4-2, the J call TRBJ2-5; D uncertain. Looked up from germline, CDR1 is LGHNA and CDR2 is YNFKEQ. Trimming shortened V by 1 base and J by 2 bases, and 8 bases separated the two germline ends. There are 14 residues in the CDR3. CDR3 nucleotides: TGTGCCAGCAGCCAAGTGGCAGCTCAAGAGACCCAGTACTTC. Its translation is CASSQVAAQETQYF.

J is TRBJ2-7 and V is TRBV19, with 7 bases identical to TRBD2. CDR1 LNHDA and CDR2 SQIVND come from the germline V gene (reference sequence). This CDR3 comprises 13 residues. V dropped 1 base and J dropped 3; count of bases not matched to a gene: 0. CDR3 loop: CASSIVAGYEQYF. CDR3 nucleotides: TGTGCCAGTAGTATAGTAGCGGGCTACGAGCAGTACTTC.

The gene calls are TRBV5-1 and TRBJ1-2, with D unresolved. Germline V gives CDR1 SGHRS, CDR2 YFSETQ. V was pared by 0 bases and J by 3 bases, with 12 bases between. This CDR3 spans 15 amino acids. Here the CDR3 DNA reads TGCGCCAGCAGCTTGGAACCGGGGAACTACTATGGCTACACCTTC. Translated: CASSLEPGNYYGYTF.